Following are 31 T cell receptor beta chains from one sample sequenced in a study of blood T cell repertoires in COVID-19. Sequencing was performed with immunoSEQ multiplex PCR; in TCRdb, only in-frame clones are kept and a portion is missing. There are nearly 300,000 clones in the sample; roughly 89% occur only once, and less than 3.5% lies in the top ten. Source material: PBMCs or T cells enriched from blood (not recorded which). These TCRs come from a woman between 50 and 59 years old who had been exposed to COVID-19.

V and J are TRBV19 and TRBJ1-2; D gene unclear. The CDR3 has 14 amino acids. Trimming shortened V by 7 bases and J by 4 bases, and 16 bases separated the two germline ends. Germline V gene data show CDR1 as LNHDA and CDR2 as SQIVND (reference sequence). CDR3 amino acids: CASTERRGSYGYTF. CDR3 DNA: TGTGCCAGTACCGAAAGGAGAGGGTCCTATGGCTACACCTTC.

The chain carries TRBV7-2 and TRBJ2-5; 9 bases fit TRBD2. CDR3 size: 15 residues. The germline V gene encodes CDR1 SGHTA and CDR2 FQGNSA. V lost 0 bases to trimming and J lost 4 bases; unmatched junction nucleotides: 3. This chain's CDR3 is CASSLARGGIETQYF. Here the CDR3 DNA reads TGTGCCAGCAGCTTAGCGCGGGGGGGCATAGAGACCCAGTACTTC.

The rearrangement uses TRBV5-5 and TRBJ2-7, with 8 bases lining up with TRBD1. With V trimmed by 4 bases and J by 0 bases, 6 bases remained unmatched. Germline CDR1 reads SGHKS; CDR2 reads YYEKEE (reference sequence). CDR3 length: 15 residues. Written as DNA, the CDR3 is TGTGCCAGCAGCGGGGGACAGGCTAGCTCCTACGAGCAGTACTTC. Protein product: CASSGGQASSYEQYF.

This clone came up many times. J is TRBJ1-1 and V is TRBV9; TRBD1 matches at 8 bases. The germline V gene has CDR1 SGDLS and CDR2 YYNGEE. The CDR3 has 14 residues. V lost 5 bases to trimming and J lost 2 bases; unmatched junction nucleotides: 5. The CDR3 reads CASSTTGDNTEAFF. CDR3 nucleotide sequence: TGTGCCAGCAGTACGACAGGGGATAACACTGAAGCTTTCTTT.

This chain links TRBV7-9 with TRBJ2-5, with TRBD2 identical over 9 bases. CDR3 length: 18 residues. The germline V gene has CDR1 SEHNR and CDR2 FQNEAQ (reference sequence). The trim removed 1 base at V and 6 bases at J, leaving 15 bases unmatched. The CDR3 here is CASSLEGPRAGGGQTQYF. The CDR3 region has the DNA TGTGCCAGCAGCTTAGAGGGGCCTCGAGCGGGGGGAGGCCAGACCCAGTACTTC.

The chain employs TRBV5-8 and TRBJ1-1, with D uncertain. This CDR3 is built from 18 residues. Germline CDR1 is SGHTS and CDR2 is YDEGEE. V was cut by 0 bases and J by 1 base, with 19 bases left in between. As DNA, the CDR3 is TGTGCCAGCAGCTTGGGGATATTTCGGAGGGAGGGGAACACTGAAGCTTTCTTT. Encoded protein: CASSLGIFRREGNTEAFF.

The rearrangement joins TRBV27 to TRBJ1-1; TRBD1 matches 8 bases. The V gene end was trimmed by 3 bases and the J gene end by 6 bases; junction bases not matched to a gene: 6. CDR3 size: 14 residues. Looked up from germline, CDR1 is MNHEY and CDR2 is SMNVEV (reference sequence). In nucleotides, the CDR3 is TGTGCCAGCAGTTTCCGGCAGGGGGCCGCTGAAGCTTTCTTT. It codes for CASSFRQGAAEAFF.

V usage is TRBV19 and J usage is TRBJ2-3; weak D call: TRBD1 (5 bases). The CDR3 runs to 14 residues. Germline CDR1 is LNHDA and CDR2 is SQIVND (reference sequence). V lost 2 bases and J lost 2, with 8 bases in between. CDR3 in amino acids: CASSISRDTDTQYF. Written as DNA, the CDR3 is TGTGCCAGTAGTATATCCAGGGACACAGATACGCAGTATTTT.

The V call is TRBV28, the J call TRBJ2-5, with TRBD2 matching over 7 bases. V trimming: 2 bases; J trimming: 3 bases; junction bases outside the gene matches: 9. This CDR3 spans 16 amino acids. Germline values: CDR1 MDHEN, CDR2 SYDVKM. CDR3 bases: TGTGCCAGCAGTTTAGTTGGCGGGGGTGGCGAAGAGACCCAGTACTTC. Translating it yields CASSLVGGGGEETQYF.

The rearrangement uses TRBV13 and TRBJ2-7, with 11 bases identical to TRBD2. The CDR3 is made up of 15 amino acids. Germline CDR1 reads PRHDT; CDR2 reads FYEKMQ (reference sequence). J gave up 4 bases and V 4 bases, and 6 bases lay outside the gene matches. The CDR3 sequence is CASSSRTSGGYEQYF. The CDR3 DNA is TGTGCCAGCAGCTCCCGAACTAGCGGGGGTTACGAGCAGTACTTC.

This chain links TRBV19 with TRBJ1-4; no definite D call. The V and J ends lost 3 bases and 2 bases respectively, with 7 bases between them. Per germline, CDR1 LNHDA and CDR2 SQIVND (reference sequence). The CDR3 is made up of 14 amino acids. In nucleotides, the CDR3 is TGTGCCAGTAGTATCCGGTCCACTAATGAAAAACTGTTTTTT. It is translated as CASSIRSTNEKLFF.

The chain links TRBV7-9 to TRBJ1-5; no firm D call. The CDR3 extends over 14 amino acids. Germline CDR1 and CDR2: SEHNR and FQNEAQ (reference sequence). V lost 4 bases to trimming and J lost 2 bases, with 9 bases between them. As DNA, the CDR3 is TGTGCCAGCAGCTCCCTAGACGGCAATCAGCCCCAGCATTTT. This translates into CASSSLDGNQPQHF.

This chain joins TRBV7-9 and TRBJ2-3; D remains ambiguous. Trimming took off 0 bases at V and 2 bases at J, with 3 bases between the two ends. From germline, CDR1 is SEHNR and CDR2 FQNEAQ (reference sequence). CDR3 size: 13 residues. The CDR3 here is CASSLANTDTQYF. The CDR3 DNA reads as TGTGCCAGCAGCTTAGCCAACACAGATACGCAGTATTTT.

The chain joins TRBV2 to TRBJ2-3; D perhaps matches TRBD2 (7 bases). There are 15 residues in the CDR3. Germline values: CDR1 SNHLY, CDR2 FYNNEI. Trimming removed 6 bases from V and 2 bases from J, with 15 bases in between. Written as DNA, the CDR3 is TGTGCCAGCAGCCGGGGGGCCGGGTTCACAGATACGCAGTATTTT. Translation gives CASSRGAGFTDTQYF. Filled out from reference TRBV2 and TRBJ2-3, the complete variable domain reads EPEVTQTPSHQVTQMGQEVILRCVPISNHLYFYWYRQILGQKVEFLVSFYNNEISEKSEIFDDQFSVERPDGSNFTLKIRSTKLEDSAMYFCASSRGAGFTDTQYFGPGTRLTVL.

The chain's CDR3 is CASSLIRGGGKTQYF. CDR3 in DNA: TGTGCCAGCAGCCTTATACGGGGGGGAGGGAAGACCCAGTACTTC. V usage is TRBV3-1 (or the pseudogene TRBV3-2) and J usage is TRBJ2-5, with 8 positions matching TRBD2. CDR1 is LGHDT, CDR2 YNNKEL, per germline (reference sequence). This CDR3 comprises 15 residues. After removal of 4 bases from V and 6 bases from J, the junction contained 10 bases not matched to a gene.

A few counts support this clone. The chain carries TRBV28 and TRBJ1-2, with D possibly matching TRBD1 (5 bases). The germline V gene encodes CDR1 MDHEN and CDR2 SYDVKM. V lost 5 bases and J lost 1, with 17 bases in between. The CDR3 runs 16 residues. The CDR3 protein is CASSPHAGGGNYGYTF. In DNA form, the CDR3 reads TGTGCCAGCAGTCCCCATGCCGGGGGGGGTAACTATGGCTACACCTTC.

The CDR3 sequence: CASSALQGAGNTIYF. CDR3 coding DNA: TGTGCCAGCAGCGCCTTACAGGGAGCCGGAAACACCATATATTTT. V is TRBV9 and J is TRBJ1-3; D perhaps matches TRBD1 (6 bases). Germline-derived CDR1 and CDR2 are SGDLS and YYNGEE. The V gene lost 3 bases and the J gene lost 4 bases, with 14 bases spanning the gap. The CDR3 sequence is 15 residues long.

The chain recombines TRBV5-1 with TRBJ1-6; D possibly corresponds to TRBD1 (6 bases). V was clipped by 0 bases and J by 7 bases, with 11 bases between them. The CDR3 spans 15 residues. Germline CDR1 and CDR2: SGHRS and YFSETQ. CDR3 DNA: TGCGCCAGCAGCTTGGGGACAGAGAGGAATTCACCCCTCCACTTT. Amino acid sequence: CASSLGTERNSPLHF.

The V and J genes are TRBV5-1 and TRBJ2-7; 8 nucleotides align to TRBD2. The CDR3 is made up of 15 amino acids. Per the germline V gene, CDR1 is SGHRS and CDR2 is YFSETQ. V lost 3 bases and J lost 1; bases outside the gene matches: 6. The CDR3 spells CASSYGTGGSYEQYF. CDR3 in DNA: TGCGCCAGCAGCTACGGTACGGGGGGGTCCTACGAGCAGTACTTC.

Concerning this clone itself: This CDR3 is also generated by other DNA sequences in the sample. The V and J genes are TRBV9 and TRBJ1-4, with 7 bases matching TRBD1. Germline-derived CDR1 and CDR2 are SGDLS and YYNGEE. The CDR3 has 14 amino acids. V shed 0 bases, J shed 8 bases, and the junction held 4 bases outside the gene matches. The CDR3 DNA sequence: TGTGCCAGCAGCGTAGGACAGGGCGGGGAAAAACTGTTTTTT. Translated, it gives CASSVGQGGEKLFF.

The gene calls are TRBV3-1 (or the pseudogene TRBV3-2) and TRBJ2-5; 9 bases fit TRBD2. CDR3 length equals 16 residues. CDR1 and CDR2 (germline): LGHDT, YNNKEL (reference sequence). Trimming at V came to 3 bases and at J to 2 bases, leaving 7 bases not matched to a gene. In DNA form, the CDR3 reads TGTGCCAGCAGCCATGGGCTAGCGGGGACACAAGAGACCCAGTACTTC. This encodes CASSHGLAGTQETQYF.

The chain recombines TRBV28 with TRBJ2-2; 12 bases align to TRBD1. The CDR3 contains 20 residues. V shed 3 bases and J 4 bases; nucleotides not matched to a gene: 15. CDR1 and CDR2 from the germline V gene are MDHEN and SYDVKM. In DNA form, the CDR3 reads TGTGCCAGCAGTTTTGTTACTACCGGGACAGGGGGCGTTCCCACCGGGGAGCTGTTTTTT. Its protein product is CASSFVTTGTGGVPTGELFF.

The chain joins TRBV19 to TRBJ1-5; D might be TRBD1 (5 bases). The CDR3 totals 17 residues. Germline V gene sequence: CDR1 LNHDA, CDR2 SQIVND (reference sequence). The V end lost 10 bases, the J end lost 0 bases, and 22 bases lay between the germline ends. The CDR3 reads CAKLWGDSRYSNQPQHF. The DNA for the CDR3 is TGTGCCAAACTATGGGGGGACTCCCGTTATAGCAATCAGCCCCAGCATTTT.

CDR3 coding DNA: TGTGCCAGCAGCTTGGGACAGGGGGCGCGTGAAGCTTTCTTT. As protein: CASSLGQGAREAFF. V gene TRBV5-4 combines with J gene TRBJ1-1, with 10 nucleotides matching TRBD1. This CDR3 is built from 14 residues. Germline trimming cut 0 bases from V and 7 bases from J; bases unmatched to any gene: 3. Germline CDR1 and CDR2: SGHNT and YYREEE (reference sequence).

The CDR3 nucleotides read TGTGCCAGTACCTTGACAGGGGTTGACCGCTATGGCTACACCTTC. It yields the protein CASTLTGVDRYGYTF. V gene TRBV19 combines with J gene TRBJ1-2; 8 nucleotides line up with TRBD1. Germline values: CDR1 LNHDA, CDR2 SQIVND (reference sequence). V dropped 7 bases and J dropped 4; count of bases not matched to a gene: 11. The CDR3 sequence is 15 residues long.

This rearrangement joins TRBV7-9 to TRBJ1-2; TRBD1 matches 9 bases. The CDR3 contains 15 residues. Trimming at V came to 5 bases and at J to 1 base, leaving 5 bases not matched to a gene. Germline values: CDR1 SEHNR, CDR2 FQNEAQ (reference sequence). CDR3 in amino acids: CASSPTGGNNYGYTF. The DNA for the CDR3 is TGTGCCAGCAGCCCGACAGGGGGGAATAACTATGGCTACACCTTC. The variable domain in full, completed from reference TRBV7-9 and TRBJ1-2, reads DTGVSQNPRHKITKRGQNVTFRCDPISEHNRLYWYRQTLGQGPEFLTYFQNEAQLEKSRLLSDRFSAERPKGSFSTLEIQRTEQGDSAMYLCASSPTGGNNYGYTFGSGTRLTVV.

This chain connects TRBV6-4 to TRBJ2-2; 10 bases are shared with TRBD2. V shed 5 bases and J 0 bases; nucleotides not matched to a gene: 9. Per the germline V gene, CDR1 is MRHNA and CDR2 is SNTAGT. The CDR3 has 18 residues. The CDR3 bases are TGTGCCAGCAGTCGAGGGGCTAGCGGGGGCGCGAACACCGGGGAGCTGTTTTTT. Translated, it gives CASSRGASGGANTGELFF.

The chain carries TRBV9 and TRBJ2-2; D is uncertain. In germline, CDR1 is SGDLS, CDR2 YYNGEE. The CDR3 consists of 13 residues. The V end lost 1 base, the J end lost 4 bases, and 5 bases lay between the germline ends. The CDR3 protein is CASSVFGTGELFF. CDR3 nucleotide sequence: TGTGCCAGCAGCGTATTCGGCACCGGGGAGCTGTTTTTT.

This chain's CDR3 is CASSFGPAYEQYF. The CDR3 DNA sequence: TGTGCCAGCAGCTTTGGGCCTGCCTACGAGCAGTACTTC. This rearrangement joins TRBV11-2 to TRBJ2-7; D not resolved. V lost 3 bases and J lost 2, with 8 bases in between. CDR1 SGHAT and CDR2 FQNNGV come from the germline V gene. This CDR3 contains 13 residues.

The chain combines TRBV7-2 with TRBJ1-5; 10 bases map to TRBD1. This CDR3 is 16 amino acids long. The germline V gene encodes CDR1 SGHTA and CDR2 FQGNSA. Unmatched junction bases numbered 3, after V lost 2 bases and J lost 2 bases. The CDR3 sequence: CASSLLTGGGNQPQHF. In DNA, the CDR3 is TGTGCCAGCAGCTTATTGACAGGGGGCGGCAATCAGCCCCAGCATTTT.

The rearrangement links TRBV6-5 to TRBJ2-2, with 10 bases that match TRBD2. CDR3 length equals 14 residues. After removal of 7 bases from V and 8 bases from J, the junction contained 7 bases not matched to a gene. Looked up from germline, CDR1 is MNHEY and CDR2 is SVGAGI. The CDR3 loop reads CASKVPSGGGELFF. The CDR3 coding sequence is TGTGCCAGCAAGGTGCCTAGCGGGGGAGGGGAGCTGTTTTTT.